A selection of T cell receptor beta chains follows, all from one sample in a study of T cell responses to AZD1222 COVID-19 vaccine. Profiled with immunoSEQ multiplex PCR; TCRdb holds only in-frame clones, not every one. The sample records roughly 150,000 clones, under 95% being singletons. This material consisted of peripheral blood, taken on day 0 of AZD1222 vaccination. These receptors were taken from an adult in good health. The CDR3 runs from the conserved cysteine through the conserved F or W. A D gene is named only where the DNA matches it firmly. Size is omitted from some rows. Given values are once, few, many or a class for expanded clones.

>-|TRBV18|TRBJ2-2|-
CASSPLALETGELFF
TGTGCCAGCTCACCACTGGCGTTGGAGACCGGGGAGCTGTTTTTT
>TRBD2|TRBV3-1/TRBV3-2|TRBJ2-1|-
CASRLAGGPGDEQFF
TGTGCCAGCAGATTAGCGGGGGGGCCAGGCGATGAGCAGTTCTTC
>TRBD2|TRBV4-2|TRBJ2-3|-
CASSHERGGTDTQYF
TGTGCCAGCAGCCATGAGCGGGGGGGCACAGATACGCAGTATTTT
>-|TRBV4-1|TRBJ1-6|few
CASSQDFGPTNNSPLHF
TGCGCCAGCAGCCAAGATTTCGGTCCGACAAATAATTCACCCCTCCACTTT
>-|TRBV7-6|TRBJ1-5|-
CASSLGPAVGGNQPQHF
TGTGCCAGCAGCTTAGGGCCAGCGGTTGGAGGTAATCAGCCCCAGCATTTT
>-|TRBV6-1|TRBJ1-5|-
CASSELAGEGNQPQHF
TGTGCCAGCAGTGAATTAGCGGGAGAGGGCAATCAGCCCCAGCATTTT
>-|TRBV11-2|TRBJ1-1|-
CASRPQGNTEAFF
TGTGCCAGCAGACCACAGGGGAACACTGAAGCTTTCTTT
>-|TRBV7-2|TRBJ1-5|-
CASSLGTYLGGNQPQHF
TGTGCCAGCAGCTTAGGGACCTATCTCGGGGGCAATCAGCCCCAGCATTTT
>-|TRBV11-2|TRBJ1-4|-
CASSFLGSNEKLFF
TGTGCCAGCAGCTTTCTTGGCTCAAATGAAAAACTGTTTTTT
>TRBD2|TRBV6-5|TRBJ2-4|-
CASSYLSGAKNIQYF
TGTGCCAGCAGTTACCTTAGCGGGGCCAAAAACATTCAGTACTTC
>-|TRBV27|TRBJ2-2|-
CASSSLAYVRTGELFF
TGTGCCAGCAGTTCCTTAGCATACGTGCGAACCGGGGAGCTGTTTTTT
>-|TRBV3-1/TRBV3-2|TRBJ2-7|-
CASSQAYEQYF
TGTGCCAGCAGCCAAGCCTACGAGCAGTACTTC
>TRBD1|TRBV18|TRBJ1-2|-
CASSDVGQGIGYGYTF
TGTGCCAGCTCAGACGTCGGACAGGGGATTGGCTATGGCTACACCTTC
>-|TRBV6-2/TRBV6-3|TRBJ2-3|-
CASSDGFPDTQYF
TGTGCCAGCAGTGACGGTTTCCCAGATACGCAGTATTTT
>-|TRBV12-3/TRBV12-4|TRBJ1-4|-
CASSEDNWKLFF
TGTGCCAGCAGTGAAGACAATTGGAAACTGTTTTTT
>-|TRBV5-8|TRBJ1-1|few
CASSLGARRNTEAFF
TGTGCCAGCAGCTTGGGGGCGCGTCGGAACACTGAAGCTTTCTTT
>-|TRBV7-9|TRBJ1-2|-
CASSSAAGRRVDYGYTF
TGTGCCAGCAGCTCGGCCGCCGGCCGACGGGTGGACTATGGCTACACCTTC
>-|TRBV30|TRBJ1-4|-
CAWSGGGEELFF
TGTGCCTGGAGTGGGGGGGGCGAGGAACTGTTTTTT
>-|TRBV5-1|TRBJ2-2|-
CASSRYMGAGELFF
TGCGCCAGCAGCCGATATATGGGAGCCGGGGAGCTGTTTTTT
>-|TRBV3-1/TRBV3-2|TRBJ2-7|-
CASTLGPSYEQYF
TGTGCCAGCACCCTGGGCCCGTCCTACGAGCAGTACTTC
>-|TRBV11-3|TRBJ1-3|-
CASSLGTAGNTIYF
TGTGCCAGCAGCTTAGGGACAGCTGGAAACACCATATATTTT
>TRBD1|TRBV25-1|TRBJ1-2|-
CASSGQGYGYTF
TGTGCCAGCAGTGGACAGGGCTATGGCTACACCTTC
>-|TRBV9|TRBJ1-1|-
CASSPQSGLRGTEAFF
TGTGCCAGCAGCCCTCAGTCGGGTCTCAGGGGAACTGAAGCTTTCTTT
>-|TRBV7-9|TRBJ1-1|-
CASSLEYLETEAFF
TGTGCCAGCAGCTTAGAATATTTGGAGACTGAAGCTTTCTTT
>-|TRBV29-1|TRBJ1-1|-
CMLGGVMNTEAFF
TGCATGCTTGGGGGGGTCATGAACACTGAAGCTTTCTTT
>-|TRBV9|TRBJ1-4|-
CASSVAPDSYQEKLFF
TGTGCCAGCAGCGTAGCCCCCGACAGCTACCAAGAAAAACTGTTTTTT
>-|TRBV4-1|TRBJ1-5|-
CASSQDGAKQGAQPQHF
TGCGCCAGCAGCCAAGATGGGGCTAAACAGGGAGCCCAGCCCCAGCATTTT
>-|TRBV6-1|TRBJ2-7|-
CASSEAWITIYEQYF
TGTGCCAGCAGTGAAGCTTGGATCACAATCTACGAGCAGTACTTC
>-|TRBV6-6|TRBJ1-1|-
CASSHGSLGTEAFF
TGTGCCAGCAGTCACGGGTCCCTGGGCACTGAAGCTTTCTTT
>TRBD1|TRBV4-1|TRBJ1-5|once
CASSPDRGSNQPQHF
TGCGCCAGCAGCCCGGACAGGGGAAGCAATCAGCCCCAGCATTTT
>-|TRBV6-2/TRBV6-3|TRBJ1-1|-
CASSYSNPPTKSSDTEAFF
TGTGCCAGCAGTTACTCTAACCCTCCAACGAAATCATCAGACACTGAAGCTTTCTTT
>TRBD2|TRBV7-9|TRBJ2-1|-
CASSLETSGGSEQFF
TGTGCCAGCAGCCTTGAGACTAGCGGGGGTTCTGAGCAGTTCTTC
>-|TRBV18|TRBJ1-4|once
CASSRETQGFLFF
TGTGCCAGCTCACGGGAAACACAGGGATTCCTGTTTTTT
>-|TRBV19|TRBJ2-1|-
CASSTVSGDNEQFF
TGTGCCAGTAGTACGGTCTCGGGGGACAATGAGCAGTTCTTC
>-|TRBV3-1/TRBV3-2|TRBJ1-4|-
CASSPGVMATNEKLFF
TGTGCCAGCAGCCCCGGGGTGATGGCGACTAATGAAAAACTGTTTTTT
>-|TRBV4-1|TRBJ2-3|-
CASSQVLGSTDTQYF
TGCGCCAGCAGCCAAGTACTAGGTTCTACAGATACGCAGTATTTT
>TRBD2|TRBV2|TRBJ2-1|-
CASKTSGGAIEQFF
TGTGCCAGCAAGACTAGCGGGGGGGCTATTGAGCAGTTCTTC
>-|TRBV6-1|TRBJ1-2|once
CASSEGGDYGYTF
TGTGCCAGCAGTGAAGGGGGAGACTATGGCTACACCTTC
>TRBD2|TRBV7-2|TRBJ2-1|-
CASLGRGGASYEQFF
TGTGCCAGCCTCGGGCGCGGGGGGGCAAGCTATGAGCAGTTCTTC
>TRBD1|TRBV19|TRBJ2-1|-
CASSIGGTENNEQFF
TGTGCCAGTAGTATAGGGGGGACAGAGAACAATGAGCAGTTCTTC
>-|TRBV7-8|TRBJ1-2|-
CASSLKPDRPVYGYTF
TGTGCCAGCAGCCTAAAACCCGACAGGCCCGTGTATGGCTACACCTTC
>-|TRBV28|TRBJ1-2|-
CASSFRAGRNYGYTF
TGTGCCAGCAGTTTTCGTGCTGGACGGAACTATGGCTACACCTTC
>-|TRBV20-1|TRBJ2-1|-
CSARWVFEQFF
TGCAGTGCTAGATGGGTTTTTGAGCAGTTCTTC
>TRBD2|TRBV5-5|TRBJ2-1|once
CASSFRGGAYNEQFF
TGTGCCAGCAGCTTTCGGGGGGGCGCTTACAATGAGCAGTTCTTC
>-|TRBV6-6|TRBJ2-5|-
CASSYGLDGTQYF
TGTGCCAGCAGTTACGGCCTAGACGGGACCCAGTACTTC
>-|TRBV7-9|TRBJ2-7|-
CASSLDLASYEQYF
TGTGCCAGCAGCTTAGATCTAGCCTCCTACGAGCAGTACTTC
>-|TRBV4-2|TRBJ1-5|few
CASSPERHQPQHF
TGTGCCAGCAGCCCGGAGAGACATCAGCCCCAGCATTTT
>TRBD1|TRBV27|TRBJ2-5|-
CASRMMDRGETQYF
TGTGCCAGCAGGATGATGGACAGGGGAGAGACCCAGTACTTC
>-|TRBV2|TRBJ2-7|once
CASSEPVTYEQYF
TGTGCCAGCAGTGAACCAGTTACCTACGAGCAGTACTTC
>-|TRBV7-2|TRBJ1-2|-
CASSLAGRGGGYTF
TGTGCCAGCAGCTTAGCGGGCAGGGGAGGTGGCTACACCTTC
>TRBD2|TRBV5-1|TRBJ2-3|-
CASSSGLETDTQYF
TGCGCCAGCAGCTCGGGACTAGAGACAGATACGCAGTATTTT
>-|TRBV6-2/TRBV6-3|TRBJ1-2|-
CASSPFGSGDDGTFNYGYTF
TGTGCCAGCAGCCCCTTTGGGTCAGGGGATGATGGGACCTTCAACTATGGCTACACCTTC
>-|TRBV21-1|TRBJ1-5|-
CASSKRDDRQATQPQHF
TGTGCCAGCAGCAAAAGGGACGACCGACAGGCCACTCAGCCCCAGCATTTT
>-|TRBV4-3|TRBJ2-7|-
CASSQARTYEQYF
TGCGCCAGCAGCCAAGCCCGGACCTACGAGCAGTACTTC
>TRBD1|TRBV2|TRBJ1-4|-
CASSYRGPNEKLFF
TGTGCCAGCAGTTACAGGGGGCCTAATGAAAAACTGTTTTTT